The source of this T cell receptor beta chain is a study of patients and donors after allogeneic stem cell transplantation. In TCRdb, the RT-PCR reads were re-called with MiXCR into one record per CDR3 protein. The data hold roughly 880,000 distinct CDR3 sequences, with roughly 18% observed a single time. V shed 6 bases and J shed 4 bases, with 10 bases lying between them. The CDR3 consists of 12 residues. V usage is TRBV12-3 or TRBV12-4 and J usage is TRBJ2-7; TRBD2 is a possible D gene (6 bases). This receptor was obtained from a human donor who was either an allogeneic HSCT recipient or a stem cell or donor lymphocyte infusion donor (not recorded which). It is not recorded whose cells these are; they may come from a transplant donor. What was sequenced was blood, either unsorted or a sorted T cell fraction (not recorded which). Here the CDR3 DNA reads TGTGCCAGCAGGTCTGCGGGGTACGAGCAGTACTTC. Its protein is CASRSAGYEQYF.